A single TCR beta chain is shown here with its context. What it binds is unknown. These data are taken from a study of CD8+CD57+ T cells in acquired aplastic anemia. Study summary: Sorted CD4+ and CD8+ cells yielded roughly 3 ug of DNA on average.

The CDR3 covers 11 residues. From germline, CDR1 is DFQATT and CDR2 SNEGSKA (reference sequence). The V and J ends lost 5 bases and 8 bases respectively, with 12 bases between them. Study-level findings and limits: Common to patients and controls were approximately 30 CD8+ CDR3 sequences.

Using genomic DNA as the template, TCR beta VDJ and CDR3 profiling was carried out. TCRdb reprocessed the reads via MiXCR and lists one record per CDR3 protein. Of about 270,000 distinct CDR3 sequences in the sample, roughly half were seen once. The chain joins TRBV20-1 to TRBJ1-2; the D is unclear. Sequencing was carried out using sorted CD4+, CD8+, or CD8+CD57+ T cells (not recorded which) from PBMCs. The TCR originated in a human donor with severe aplastic anemia or a healthy control (not recorded which). The CDR3 is CSALTALGYTF. In DNA form, the CDR3 reads TGCAGTGCTTTAACAGCCTTAGGCTACACCTTC.